These T cell receptor beta chains were read from a single sample in a study of T cell responses to AZD1222 COVID-19 vaccine. Assay used: immunoSEQ multiplex PCR; TCRdb lists only in-frame clones, some missing. The table has 150,000 to 200,000 clones, 90% to 95% seen once. Sequencing was performed on peripheral blood, taken 28 days after the second AZD1222 dose. The receptors come from an adult who received the AZD1222 COVID-19 vaccine. Both conserved end residues are part of each CDR3. Each record gives: D gene, V gene, clone size, J gene, CDR3 DNA, CDR3 protein. The D gene is left open where the match is weak. Only some rows state a clone size, as once, few, many or a class for expanded clones.

D gene: -
V gene: TRBV7-3
clone size: -
J gene: TRBJ2-1
CDR3 DNA: TGTGCCAGCAGCTCCAGCGGTAGTGAGCAGTTCTTC
CDR3 protein: CASSSSGSEQFF

D gene: TRBD2
V gene: TRBV19
clone size: -
J gene: TRBJ2-2
CDR3 DNA: TGTGCCAGTAGTCCAAACCCGGGACTAGCGGGAGTAGGGACCGGGGAGCTGTTTTTT
CDR3 protein: CASSPNPGLAGVGTGELFF

D gene: -
V gene: TRBV29-1
clone size: -
J gene: TRBJ2-2
CDR3 DNA: TGCAGCGTCCAGCGCGAGGGGGGATACACCGGGGAGCTGTTTTTT
CDR3 protein: CSVQREGGYTGELFF

D gene: -
V gene: TRBV3-1/TRBV3-2
clone size: -
J gene: TRBJ1-4
CDR3 DNA: TGTGCCAGCAGCCAAGATGGAATTAGGGATAAACTGTTTTTT
CDR3 protein: CASSQDGIRDKLFF

D gene: TRBD1
V gene: TRBV28
clone size: -
J gene: TRBJ2-2
CDR3 DNA: TGTGCCAGCAGTTCGGGACAGGGAATCACCGGGGAGCTGTTTTTT
CDR3 protein: CASSSGQGITGELFF

D gene: -
V gene: TRBV3-1/TRBV3-2
clone size: -
J gene: TRBJ2-3
CDR3 DNA: TGTGCCAGCAGCCAAGATCTGGGGAGTGGTACGCAGTATTTT
CDR3 protein: CASSQDLGSGTQYF

D gene: TRBD1
V gene: TRBV28
clone size: once
J gene: TRBJ2-7
CDR3 DNA: TGTGCCAGCAGTTCCGGACAGGGCTACGAGCAGTACTTC
CDR3 protein: CASSSGQGYEQYF

D gene: TRBD2
V gene: TRBV7-8
clone size: -
J gene: TRBJ2-7
CDR3 DNA: TGTGCCAGCAGCTCAAAAGCGGGGGGAATCTACGAGCAGTACTTC
CDR3 protein: CASSSKAGGIYEQYF

D gene: -
V gene: TRBV6-2/TRBV6-3
clone size: -
J gene: TRBJ1-2
CDR3 DNA: TGTGCCAGCAGTTACGCGGGCGCAAGGTCCTACACCTTC
CDR3 protein: CASSYAGARSYTF

D gene: TRBD1
V gene: TRBV5-4
clone size: -
J gene: TRBJ2-7
CDR3 DNA: TGTGCCAGCAGCGGCGCGGTCCAGGGGGCCGACGAGCAGTACTTC
CDR3 protein: CASSGAVQGADEQYF

D gene: -
V gene: TRBV2
clone size: -
J gene: TRBJ2-5
CDR3 DNA: TGTGCCAGCAGTGTGTACCAAGAGACCCAGTACTTC
CDR3 protein: CASSVYQETQYF

D gene: -
V gene: TRBV12-3/TRBV12-4
clone size: -
J gene: TRBJ2-4
CDR3 DNA: TGTGCCAGCTCGGGGTCGGTGGACATTCAGTACTTC
CDR3 protein: CASSGSVDIQYF

D gene: TRBD1
V gene: TRBV6-5
clone size: once
J gene: TRBJ1-3
CDR3 DNA: TGTGCCAGCAGTTACTCTGGACAGGGGAGAAACACCATATATTTT
CDR3 protein: CASSYSGQGRNTIYF

D gene: -
V gene: TRBV2
clone size: -
J gene: TRBJ1-5
CDR3 DNA: TGTGCCAGCAGGAGGGGGGGCCTTCAGCCCCAGCATTTT
CDR3 protein: CASRRGGLQPQHF

D gene: -
V gene: TRBV18
clone size: -
J gene: TRBJ2-6
CDR3 DNA: TGTGCCAGCTCACCGGATGGGGCCAACGTCCTGACTTTC
CDR3 protein: CASSPDGANVLTF

D gene: TRBD1
V gene: TRBV18
clone size: -
J gene: TRBJ1-2
CDR3 DNA: TGTGCCAGCTCACCACCCGGACAGGATATTAACTATGGCTACACCTTC
CDR3 protein: CASSPPGQDINYGYTF

D gene: -
V gene: TRBV2
clone size: -
J gene: TRBJ2-1
CDR3 DNA: TGTGCCAGCAGTGAAATACCGACTGTCCTGGGTGAGCAGTTCTTC
CDR3 protein: CASSEIPTVLGEQFF

D gene: -
V gene: TRBV21-1
clone size: -
J gene: TRBJ2-2
CDR3 DNA: TGTGCCAGCGTCCGGGACAGTCCCGGGGAGCTGTTTTTT
CDR3 protein: CASVRDSPGELFF

D gene: -
V gene: TRBV15
clone size: -
J gene: TRBJ2-7
CDR3 DNA: TGTGCCACCAGCAGAGCGTGGGGAGAGCAGTACTTC
CDR3 protein: CATSRAWGEQYF

D gene: -
V gene: TRBV6-5
clone size: once
J gene: TRBJ1-1
CDR3 DNA: TGTGCCAGCAGTACAGGGCTTAACACTGAAGCTTTCTTT
CDR3 protein: CASSTGLNTEAFF

D gene: -
V gene: TRBV7-3
clone size: once
J gene: TRBJ1-1
CDR3 DNA: TGTGCCAGCAGCTTTCGGGGGAACACTGAAGCTTTCTTT
CDR3 protein: CASSFRGNTEAFF

D gene: TRBD2
V gene: TRBV29-1
clone size: once
J gene: TRBJ2-3
CDR3 DNA: TGCAGCGTTTCTGGGACTAGCGGGTACCACACAGATACGCAGTATTTT
CDR3 protein: CSVSGTSGYHTDTQYF

D gene: TRBD1
V gene: TRBV6-5
clone size: -
J gene: TRBJ1-3
CDR3 DNA: TGTGCCAGCAGCCGACAGGGGACCGCTGGAAACACCATATATTTT
CDR3 protein: CASSRQGTAGNTIYF

D gene: TRBD1
V gene: TRBV30
clone size: -
J gene: TRBJ1-2
CDR3 DNA: TGTGCCACCTTTGGGTACGCAACTACAGGGGAGGGTGGCTACACCTTC
CDR3 protein: CATFGYATTGEGGYTF

D gene: -
V gene: TRBV6-4
clone size: -
J gene: TRBJ2-7
CDR3 DNA: TGTGCCAGCAGTGTGGAAACTTGGAGCGAGCAGTACTTC
CDR3 protein: CASSVETWSEQYF

D gene: -
V gene: TRBV19
clone size: -
J gene: TRBJ1-2
CDR3 DNA: TGTGCCAGTAGTATCCAAGGGAAAGAAGGATATGGCTACACCTTC
CDR3 protein: CASSIQGKEGYGYTF

D gene: -
V gene: TRBV18
clone size: once
J gene: TRBJ2-6
CDR3 DNA: TGTGCCAGCTCACCACCTGTGGGGGCCTCTGGGGCCAACGTCCTGACTTTC
CDR3 protein: CASSPPVGASGANVLTF

D gene: TRBD2
V gene: TRBV4-2
clone size: -
J gene: TRBJ2-7
CDR3 DNA: TGTGCCAGCAGCCAAGAGCTAGCGGGAGTCTACGAGCAGTACTTC
CDR3 protein: CASSQELAGVYEQYF

D gene: TRBD1
V gene: TRBV11-2
clone size: -
J gene: TRBJ1-5
CDR3 DNA: TGTGCCAGCAGCACGACAGGGAATAGCAATCAGCCCCAGCATTTT
CDR3 protein: CASSTTGNSNQPQHF

D gene: TRBD2
V gene: TRBV19
clone size: -
J gene: TRBJ2-7
CDR3 DNA: TGTGCCAGTAAAATAGTAGCGGGAGGGACCTACGAGCAGTACTTC
CDR3 protein: CASKIVAGGTYEQYF

D gene: -
V gene: TRBV19
clone size: -
J gene: TRBJ2-1
CDR3 DNA: TGTGCCAGTAGTATCGCCAGCGCTGAGCAGTTCTTC
CDR3 protein: CASSIASAEQFF